This T cell receptor (beta chain) was retrieved from a study of blood T cell repertoires in COVID-19. Sequencing used immunoSEQ multiplex PCR; TCRdb keeps in-frame clones, though not all of them. The repertoire consists of about 300,000 clones, with roughly 89% occurring once and the leading ten covering under 3%. Participants were aged 18 to 89 years, lived in roughly 25 US areas, and enrolled virtually. Trimming stripped 3 bases from V and 5 bases from J, with 4 bases between. Per germline, CDR1 SGHAT and CDR2 FQNNGV. This CDR3 spans 11 amino acids. This TCR was recovered from a woman aged 45-65 years who had been exposed to COVID-19. The sample comprised PBMCs or T cells enriched from blood (not recorded which). This chain connects TRBV11-2 to TRBJ2-5; D ambiguous. In nucleotides, the CDR3 is TGTGCCAGCAGCTTTCGGGAGACCCAGTACTTC. Translating gives CASSFRETQYF.